These 30 T cell receptor beta chains came from one sample sequenced in a study of blood T cell repertoires in COVID-19 (dated by TCRdb to about 2020). The library was prepared using the immunoSEQ multiplex PCR assay. The table was pulled from immuneACCESS by TCRdb, which kept in-frame rearrangements only. Such tables lose some clones; where checked, under half of the loss comes from unresolved V genes, and the rest has no known cause. The sample table lists about 190,000 clones, about 88% of them with a count of one. The ten largest clones represent about 22% of the sample. Source material: PBMCs or T cells enriched from blood (not recorded which). Receptor source: a woman between 35 and 50 years old in a cohort exposed to, infected with or recovered from COVID-19 (not recorded which).

V is TRBV10-2 and J is TRBJ2-1; D gene unclear. This CDR3 comprises 14 residues. Per germline, CDR1 WSHSY and CDR2 SAAADI. Trimming removed 1 base from V and 4 bases from J, with 8 bases in between. CDR3 coding DNA: TGCGCCAGCAGTGAGTTAACAGTTTACAATGAGCAGTTCTTC. Translated: CASSELTVYNEQFF.

The chain recombines TRBV7-7 with TRBJ2-1; 11 positions match TRBD2. This CDR3 has 15 amino acids. Trimming took 5 bases from V and 7 from J; bases not matched to a gene: 7. The germline CDR1 and CDR2 sequences are SSHAT and FNYEAQ (reference sequence). The CDR3 bases are TGTGCCAGCAGCGTTCTAGCGGGAGGCCAGAATGAGCAGTTCTTC. Protein: CASSVLAGGQNEQFF.

In the case of this clone: Germline is not matched at one junction end, which may reflect a read error. This chain uses TRBV15 with TRBJ1-3; D is uncertain. The germline V gene has CDR1 LNHNV and CDR2 YYDKDF (reference sequence). This CDR3 has 17 residues. CDR3 DNA: TGTGCCACCAGCAGAGAAGCCAGGCTTAACTCTGGGAACACCATATATTTT. Amino acid sequence: CATSREARLNSGNTIYF.

The rearrangement joins TRBV7-6 to TRBJ2-7; 7 bases are a match to TRBD2. The trim removed 1 base at V and 3 bases at J, leaving 6 bases unmatched. The CDR3 is 15 residues long. Germline V lookup: CDR1 SGHVS, CDR2 FNYEAQ. The CDR3: CASSLGTREDYEQYF. The CDR3 DNA follows: TGTGCCAGCAGCTTAGGGACTAGGGAGGACTACGAGCAGTACTTC.

This clone turned up a few times. The chain recombines TRBV2 with TRBJ2-2; 13 bases line up with TRBD2. The CDR3 covers 18 residues. V lost 5 bases and J lost 0; bases outside the gene matches: 6. Looked up from germline, CDR1 is SNHLY and CDR2 is FYNNEI. The CDR3 region has the DNA TGTGCCAGCAGTCCGACTAGCGGGAGGTACTCGAACACCGGGGAGCTGTTTTTT. This codes for CASSPTSGRYSNTGELFF. The full variable domain, completed using reference TRBV2 and TRBJ2-2, is EPEVTQTPSHQVTQMGQEVILRCVPISNHLYFYWYRQILGQKVEFLVSFYNNEISEKSEIFDDQFSVERPDGSNFTLKIRSTKLEDSAMYFCASSPTSGRYSNTGELFFGEGSRLTVL.

V usage is TRBV28 and J usage is TRBJ2-3; D possibly corresponds to TRBD2 (6 bases). Looked up from germline, CDR1 is MDHEN and CDR2 is SYDVKM. The CDR3 loop spans 15 amino acids. V shed 2 bases and J shed 2 bases, with 11 bases lying between them. CDR3 in amino acids: CASSLIAGLTDTQYF. In DNA form, the CDR3 reads TGTGCCAGCAGTTTAATCGCGGGACTCACAGATACGCAGTATTTT.

The chain combines TRBV11-3 with TRBJ1-4; D is uncertain. The CDR3 runs to 15 residues. Trimming left V 3 bases short and J 5 bases short, with 13 bases between. From germline, CDR1 is SGHNT and CDR2 YENEEA. The CDR3 loop is CASSFEGLANEKLFF. In nucleotides, the CDR3 is TGTGCCAGCAGCTTTGAGGGATTAGCAAATGAAAAACTGTTTTTT.

CDR3 amino acids: CASSLGLAGTYEQYF. For the CDR3, the DNA is TGTGCCAGCAGCTTAGGTCTAGCGGGAACCTACGAGCAGTACTTC. The V call is TRBV11-3, the J call TRBJ2-7, with 9 nucleotides matching TRBD2. CDR3 length equals 15 residues. The junction had 3 bases not matched to a gene; V was cut back by 1 base and J by 2 bases. Germline-derived CDR1 and CDR2 are SGHNT and YENEEA.

V usage is TRBV19 and J usage is TRBJ2-7; the match to TRBD1 covers 9 bases. This CDR3 is 15 amino acids long. Germline V gene data show CDR1 as LNHDA and CDR2 as SQIVND (reference sequence). After removal of 1 base from V and 2 bases from J, the junction contained 3 bases not matched to a gene. DNA of the CDR3: TGTGCCAGTAGTATAGGGACAGGGGAGCCCTACGAGCAGTACTTC. Protein: CASSIGTGEPYEQYF.

The chain couples TRBV19 to TRBJ1-5, with 11 bases matching TRBD1. CDR3 length: 12 residues. CDR1 and CDR2 from the germline V gene are LNHDA and SQIVND (reference sequence). The CDR3: CATWTGGQPQHF. The CDR3 region has the DNA TGTGCTACATGGACAGGGGGCCAGCCCCAGCATTTT.

Only a few counts were recorded for this clone. The V gene is TRBV13, the J gene TRBJ1-1, with 9 bases that match TRBD1. Trimming cost V 2 bases and J 2 bases; bases outside gene matches: 6. This CDR3 spans 16 amino acids. Looked up from germline, CDR1 is PRHDT and CDR2 is FYEKMQ (reference sequence). This chain's CDR3 is CASSLQTGGGNTEAFF. Here the CDR3 DNA reads TGTGCCAGCAGCTTACAAACAGGGGGCGGTAACACTGAAGCTTTCTTT. Drawing the rest from reference TRBV13 and TRBJ1-1, the complete variable domain is AAGVIQSPRHLIKEKRETATLKCYPIPRHDTVYWYQQGPGQDPQFLISFYEKMQSDKGSIPDRFSAQQFSDYHSELNMSSLELGDSALYFCASSLQTGGGNTEAFFGQGTRLTVV.

This rearrangement joins TRBV4-2 to TRBJ2-4; TRBD2 aligns across 11 bases. This CDR3 comprises 17 residues. V gave up 0 bases and J gave up 3 bases; unmatched junction bases: 4. CDR1 is LGHNA and CDR2 is YNFKEQ in the germline V gene. DNA of the CDR3: TGTGCCAGCAGCCAAGAGACTAGCGGGATTGTCAAAAACATTCAGTACTTC. Its translation is CASSQETSGIVKNIQYF.

The chain recombines TRBV28 with TRBJ1-4, with D unresolved. Germline V CDR1 and CDR2: MDHEN, SYDVKM. Trimming shortened V by 7 bases and J by 4 bases, and 4 bases separated the two germline ends. The CDR3 has 11 residues. The CDR3 loop is CASTLNEKLFF. CDR3 DNA: TGTGCCAGCACCCTTAATGAAAAACTGTTTTTT.

V is TRBV28 and J is TRBJ1-5, with TRBD1 matching over 10 bases. V lost 3 bases, J lost 0 bases, and 8 bases stayed unmatched. Germline CDR1 and CDR2: MDHEN and SYDVKM. The CDR3 extends over 18 amino acids. The CDR3 nucleotides read TGTGCCAGCAGTTTCGACAGGGGGCAGGCGCGTAGCAATCAGCCCCAGCATTTT. Its translation: CASSFDRGQARSNQPQHF.

Only a few counts were recorded for this clone. The chain is built from TRBV30 and TRBJ2-1; 8 bases agree with TRBD1. CDR3 size: 14 residues. Germline loops: CDR1 GTSNPN, CDR2 SVGIG (reference sequence). The V gene end was trimmed by 0 bases and the J gene end by 7 bases; junction bases not matched to a gene: 5. The CDR3 region has the DNA TGTGCCTGGAGTGTGGGACAGGCCACTAATGAGCAGTTCTTC. It translates to CAWSVGQATNEQFF.

This chain uses TRBV6-5 with TRBJ2-7; 13 positions agree with TRBD2. The CDR3 extends over 16 amino acids. Germline V gene data show CDR1 as MNHEY and CDR2 as SVGAGI. The trim removed 1 base at V and 4 bases at J, leaving 4 bases unmatched. Here the CDR3 reads CASSYWTSGRAYEQYF. As DNA, the CDR3 is TGTGCCAGCAGTTACTGGACTAGCGGGAGAGCGTACGAGCAGTACTTC.

The rearrangement uses TRBV5-8 and TRBJ2-1; D possibly corresponds to TRBD1 (6 bases). This CDR3 has 16 residues. V was pared by 7 bases and J by 5 bases, with 22 bases between. CDR1 SGHTS and CDR2 YDEGEE come from the germline V gene. Here the CDR3 DNA reads TGTGCCAGCCCAATCCTGGGACATAGAATCGACAATGAGCAGTTCTTC. This gives the protein CASPILGHRIDNEQFF.

This rearrangement joins TRBV2 to TRBJ1-5; 9 positions agree with TRBD1. Germline trimming cut 6 bases from V and 7 bases from J; bases unmatched to any gene: 10. The CDR3 runs to 15 residues. CDR1 and CDR2 (germline): SNHLY, FYNNEI. CDR3 in DNA: TGTGCCAGCAGCGGGGGACAGGGTACCGGGCAGCCCCAGCATTTT. The encoded protein is CASSGGQGTGQPQHF.

This chain uses TRBV5-5 with TRBJ2-1; TRBD2 agrees at 8 bases. CDR1 and CDR2 (germline): SGHKS, YYEKEE (reference sequence). The CDR3 spans 15 residues. The ends lost 1 base at V and 4 bases at J; junction bases unmatched: 4. CDR3 in amino acids: CASSLSAGVYNEQFF. The CDR3 DNA follows: TGTGCCAGCAGCTTGTCAGCGGGGGTTTACAATGAGCAGTTCTTC.

This clone was recorded only once. The chain employs TRBV13 and TRBJ2-3; the match to TRBD2 covers 9 bases. The V segment lost 5 bases and the J segment 0 bases; nucleotides outside the gene matches: 3. This CDR3 is 15 amino acids long. Germline CDR1 reads PRHDT; CDR2 reads FYEKMQ (reference sequence). CDR3 residues: CASSVTSGSTDTQYF. The CDR3 DNA is TGTGCCAGCAGCGTTACTAGCGGGAGCACAGATACGCAGTATTTT. Looking up the rest from reference TRBV13 and TRBJ2-3 gives the full variable domain: AAGVIQSPRHLIKEKRETATLKCYPIPRHDTVYWYQQGPGQDPQFLISFYEKMQSDKGSIPDRFSAQQFSDYHSELNMSSLELGDSALYFCASSVTSGSTDTQYFGPGTRLTVL.

The chain joins TRBV27 to TRBJ1-1; D is perhaps TRBD1 (6 bases). V was trimmed by 6 bases and J by 6 bases, leaving 17 bases between them. The CDR3 covers 14 residues. CDR1 is MNHEY, CDR2 SMNVEV, per germline (reference sequence). The chain's CDR3 is CASRLHDRRPEAFF. DNA of the CDR3: TGTGCCAGCAGACTCCACGACAGGCGGCCTGAAGCTTTCTTT.

With regard to this clone: Other DNA sequences in the same sample also yield this CDR3. The chain carries TRBV9 and TRBJ1-2, with 8 positions matching TRBD1. Per germline, CDR1 SGDLS and CDR2 YYNGEE. J was trimmed by 7 bases and V by 0 bases; bases with no gene match: 2. This CDR3 is 13 amino acids long. The CDR3 DNA reads TGTGCCAGCAGCGTAGGGACAGGGACTGGCTACACCTTC. As protein: CASSVGTGTGYTF.

This clone was counted a few times. The rearrangement uses TRBV5-5 and TRBJ2-2, with a possible D match to TRBD2 (5 bases). The length of the CDR3 is 14 residues. Trimming pared 1 base from V and 4 bases from J, leaving 8 bases between. Germline CDR1 SGHKS, CDR2 YYEKEE (reference sequence). CDR3 nucleotides: TGTGCCAGCAGCTTGTACAGCGGCACCGGGGAGCTGTTTTTT. Translation gives CASSLYSGTGELFF.

The J gene is TRBJ2-2, the V gene TRBV7-9; maybe TRBD1 (6 bases). Per the germline V gene, CDR1 is SEHNR and CDR2 is FQNEAQ (reference sequence). V was trimmed by 6 bases and J by 4 bases, leaving 12 bases between them. This CDR3 has 14 amino acids. Here the CDR3 DNA reads TGTGCCAGCAGAACAGGGACGGGCACCGGGGAGCTGTTTTTT. This gives the protein CASRTGTGTGELFF.

The gene calls are TRBV6-5 and TRBJ2-7; D gene uncertain. Germline loops: CDR1 MNHEY, CDR2 SVGAGI. The V end lost 2 bases, the J end lost 0 bases, and 8 bases lay between the germline ends. CDR3 length equals 14 residues. CDR3 DNA: TGTGCCAGCAGTTACGGAGCCAACTCCTACGAGCAGTACTTC. Residues: CASSYGANSYEQYF.

This chain connects TRBV11-2 to TRBJ1-2; D is unresolved. Germline CDR1 and CDR2: SGHAT and FQNNGV. CDR3 length: 13 residues. V gave up 7 bases and J gave up 3 bases, with 12 bases separating them. In DNA, the CDR3 is TGTGCCAGCACCGTGGGTGGAGACTATGGCTACACCTTC. It codes for CASTVGGDYGYTF.

V gene TRBV29-1 combines with J gene TRBJ1-2, with TRBD1 matching 8 bases. Germline values: CDR1 SQVTM, CDR2 ANQGSEA. With 1 base clipped from V and 7 bases from J, the junction kept 11 bases outside the gene matches. The length of the CDR3 is 15 residues. The CDR3 reads CSVEAAQGQGFGYTF. For the CDR3, the DNA is TGCAGCGTTGAAGCCGCCCAAGGACAGGGCTTTGGCTACACCTTC.

The chain employs TRBV5-1 and TRBJ1-1; 8 nucleotides match TRBD1. V lost 4 bases to trimming and J lost 3 bases; unmatched junction nucleotides: 8. The CDR3 sequence is 15 residues long. Germline values: CDR1 SGHRS, CDR2 YFSETQ. CDR3 amino acids: CASSPTTTGDTEAFF. The CDR3 nucleotides read TGCGCCAGCAGCCCTACCACGACAGGGGACACTGAAGCTTTCTTT.

This clone was seen more than once but under ten times. V usage is TRBV4-1 and J usage is TRBJ1-2, with no clear D. From germline, CDR1 is MGHRA and CDR2 YSYEKL. Trimming left V 0 bases short and J 4 bases short, with 9 bases between. The CDR3 is 14 amino acids. The chain's CDR3 is CASSQEQLGYGYTF. The DNA for the CDR3 is TGCGCCAGCAGCCAAGAACAGCTTGGCTATGGCTACACCTTC.

This rearrangement joins TRBV27 to TRBJ1-2, with a tentative D call TRBD1 (5 bases). The CDR3 spans 13 residues. V lost 1 base, J lost 6 bases, and 9 bases lay in between. Germline CDR1 and CDR2: MNHEY and SMNVEV (reference sequence). Here the CDR3 reads CASSLFGGDGYTF. The CDR3 bases are TGTGCCAGCAGTTTATTTGGGGGGGATGGCTACACCTTC.